The 27 T cell receptor beta chains reported below all come from one sample, sequenced in a study of blood T cells in healthy people across ages. Sample-barcoded 5' priming and a J-beta primer mix drove a second PCR of about 6 to 12 cycles. TCRdb ran MiXCR on the 5' RACE reads and lists one entry per CDR3 protein. Seen here are roughly 1 million distinct CDR3 sequences, almost 25% observed once, and the top ten hold approximately 0.75%. The sample was also reused in another study, on T cells of mothers and their children.

The sample consisted of blood. These receptors were taken from a girl under 10 years old in good health.

This clonotype was counted a few times. The gene calls are TRBV27 and TRBJ2-3, with no clear D. Per germline, CDR1 MNHEY and CDR2 SMNVEV (reference sequence). The CDR3 is made up of 13 amino acids. With 6 bases removed from V and 1 base from J, the gap between germline ends came to 8 bases. This CDR3 is CASSELRTDTQYF. DNA for the CDR3: TGTGCCAGCAGCGAGCTCCGCACAGATACGCAGTATTTT.

V and J are TRBV12-3 or TRBV12-4 and TRBJ1-2, with 7 bases fitting TRBD1. V lost 4 bases to trimming and J lost 8 bases; unmatched junction nucleotides: 10. This CDR3 is built from 14 residues. CDR3 loop: CASSSSQGPGGYTF. CDR3 nucleotide sequence: TGTGCCAGCAGTTCTTCACAGGGGCCCGGGGGCTACACCTTC.

This clonotype is a singleton in its sample. V is TRBV7-3 and J is TRBJ2-5; 7 bases are a match to TRBD1. TRBJ2-7 matches the DNA end more closely, so the J call is doubtful. The germline gives CDR1 SGHTA, CDR2 FQGTGA. The CDR3 sequence is 15 residues long. The CDR3 DNA sequence: TGTGCCAGCAGCTCGCTACAGGGGCCCACCTACGAGCAGTACTTC. It codes for CASSSLQGPTYEQYF.

The genes are TRBV29-1 and TRBJ2-1, with 8 nucleotides matching TRBD1. V dropped 3 bases and J dropped 12; count of bases not matched to a gene: 13. Germline V gene data show CDR1 as SQVTM and CDR2 as ANQGSEA. This CDR3 is built from 14 residues. CDR3 loop: CSVDQPGTGLGQFF. CDR3 nucleotide sequence: TGCAGCGTTGATCAGCCCGGGACAGGCCTAGGGCAGTTCTTC.

This sequence joins TRBV29-1 and TRBJ2-7; D gene uncertain. CDR1 is SQVTM and CDR2 is ANQGSEA in the germline V gene. V was shortened by 7 bases and J by 3 bases, with 25 bases between the two germline ends. CDR3 size: 16 residues. The CDR3: CSDGSWGRKNNYEQYF. In DNA, the CDR3 is TGCAGCGATGGGTCTTGGGGAAGGAAAAACAACTACGAGCAGTACTTC.

The chain couples TRBV20-1 to TRBJ1-2; the D is unclear. The CDR3 totals 13 residues. Trimming took 0 bases from V and 2 from J, leaving 7 bases between them. The V gene's germline CDR1 is DFQATT and CDR2 SNEGSKA (reference sequence). Here the CDR3 DNA reads TGCAGTGCTAGAGAAAACACCAACTATGGCTACACCTTC. Translation: CSARENTNYGYTF.

This clonotype was recorded a few times. The chain recombines TRBV7-6 with TRBJ1-3; D remains ambiguous. The CDR3 length is 15 residues. In germline, CDR1 is SGHVS, CDR2 FNYEAQ. V was shortened by 5 bases and J by 2 bases, with 13 bases between the two germline ends. Here the CDR3 reads CASSQGRAPGNTIYF. CDR3 sequence (DNA): TGTGCCAGCAGCCAAGGGCGAGCACCTGGAAACACCATATATTTT.

The chain uses TRBV20-1 and TRBJ2-5; no clear D. Gene TRBJ2-1 matches the end of the DNA better, so the J call may be wrong. The V gene's germline CDR1 is DFQATT and CDR2 SNEGSKA (reference sequence). This CDR3 has 13 amino acids. CDR3 in DNA: TGCAGTGCTAGAGATCCGGCTTTTAATGAGCAGTTCTTC. Translated: CSARDPAFNEQFF.

This clonotype occurred a few times. V usage is TRBV7-2 and J usage is TRBJ2-3, with D possibly called TRBD1 or TRBD2 (5 bases each). Per the germline V gene, CDR1 is SGHTA and CDR2 is FQGNSA. The V and J ends lost 0 bases and 11 bases respectively, with 24 bases between them. There are 17 residues in the CDR3. CDR3 in amino acids: CASSLALGGPPSQLQYF. The DNA for the CDR3 is TGTGCCAGCAGCTTAGCGCTTGGGGGACCTCCTAGCCAACTGCAGTATTTT.

This clonotype has more than one count but fewer than ten. CDR3 sequence reads: CSARLGNSNEQFF. The CDR3 DNA follows: TGCAGTGCTAGGCTCGGGAATTCGAATGAGCAGTTCTTC. The rearrangement links TRBV20-1 to TRBJ2-1; tentative D call: TRBD2 (5 bases). The CDR3 runs 13 residues. V was trimmed by 3 bases and J by 7 bases, leaving 13 bases between them. Germline CDR1 is DFQATT and CDR2 is SNEGSKA (reference sequence).

About this clonotype itself: The junction shows a germline mismatch at one end, possibly a read error. The V and J genes are TRBV10-2 and TRBJ2-3, with no clear D. The CDR3 covers 12 residues. CDR1 is WSHSY and CDR2 is SAAADI in the germline V gene. The CDR3 DNA is TGCGCGAGCAGAAGGAGTTCCGATACACAGTATTTT. Translating it yields CASRRSSDTQYF.

This clonotype was counted between two and nine times. The V call is TRBV14, the J call TRBJ2-6, with D hard to call. V was trimmed by 4 bases and J by 2 bases, leaving 6 bases between them. Germline values: CDR1 SGHDN, CDR2 FVKESK. The CDR3 extends over 14 amino acids. The CDR3 nucleotides are TGTGCCAGCAGCCCCTACGCTGGGGCCAACGTCCTGACTTTC. It translates to CASSPYAGANVLTF.

This clonotype was detected only a few times. One end of the junction fails to match germline, which may point to a read error. This chain uses TRBV11-2 with TRBJ2-5; D might be TRBD1 or TRBD2, each matching 6 bases. The CDR3 spans 14 residues. Germline V CDR1 and CDR2: SGHAT, FQNNGV. This chain's CDR3 is CASSLIGGPSVGFF. The DNA for the CDR3 is TGTGCCAGCAGCTTGATAGGGGGGCCCTCCGTAGGGTTCTTC.

This clonotype was detected only a few times. The genes are TRBV4-3 and TRBJ2-4; 7 bases are a match to TRBD2. There are 16 residues in the CDR3. The germline V gene encodes CDR1 LGHNA and CDR2 YSLEER. Trimming removed 3 bases from V and 0 bases from J; junction bases left unmatched: 5. CDR3: CASSQWGGRAKNIQYF. The CDR3 nucleotides are TGCGCCAGCAGCCAGTGGGGGGGTCGAGCCAAAAACATTCAGTACTTC.

The sample holds a few counts of this clonotype. The J gene is TRBJ2-3, the V gene TRBV29-1; D is unresolved. Germline V gives CDR1 SQVTM, CDR2 ANQGSEA. The CDR3 sequence is 13 residues long. Trimming took 2 bases from V and 1 from J, leaving 7 bases between them. The CDR3 here is CSVELRGTDTQYF. The CDR3 DNA follows: TGCAGCGTTGAACTTAGGGGCACAGATACGCAGTATTTT.

The chain combines TRBV7-9 with TRBJ2-7; D is unresolved. The V end was cut by 3 bases, the J end by 2 bases, with 11 bases between. Germline-derived CDR1 and CDR2 are SEHNR and FQNEAQ (reference sequence). The CDR3 sequence is 14 residues long. CDR3: CASSFAGKPYEQYF. As DNA, the CDR3 is TGTGCCAGCAGCTTTGCAGGAAAGCCCTACGAGCAGTACTTC.

This clonotype has a handful of counts. This chain connects TRBV2 to TRBJ2-3; 11 nucleotides agree with TRBD2. Trimming cost V 4 bases and J 4 bases; bases outside gene matches: 4. The CDR3 spans 15 residues. Germline V gene sequence: CDR1 SNHLY, CDR2 FYNNEI. The CDR3 reads CASSGLAGWSDTQYF. DNA of the CDR3: TGTGCCAGCAGTGGACTAGCGGGGTGGTCAGATACGCAGTATTTT.

This clonotype was counted between two and nine times. J is TRBJ1-2 and V is TRBV28; D is perhaps TRBD1 (5 bases). The germline V gene has CDR1 MDHEN and CDR2 SYDVKM. CDR3 length: 14 residues. Trimming left V 2 bases short and J 4 bases short, with 11 bases between. The DNA for the CDR3 is TGTGCCAGCAGTTTACGGGAGACAGTCTATGGCTACACCTTC. Its translation is CASSLRETVYGYTF.

This clonotype showed up just a few times. The V call is TRBV3-1, the J call TRBJ1-2; 7 nucleotides line up with TRBD1. CDR3 length: 14 amino acids. The germline gives CDR1 LGHDT, CDR2 YNNKEL (reference sequence). The V and J ends lost 1 base and 4 bases, in that order; junction bases with no gene match: 3. The CDR3 sequence: CASSQGSGGYGYTF. DNA of the CDR3: TGTGCCAGCAGCCAAGGTTCAGGGGGCTATGGCTACACCTTC.

This clonotype was seen only a few times. This chain joins TRBV5-1 and TRBJ2-7, with D uncertain. Trimming pared 7 bases from V and 5 bases from J, leaving 4 bases between. Germline V lookup: CDR1 SGHRS, CDR2 YFSETQ. The CDR3 sequence is 9 residues long. The CDR3 region has the DNA TGCGCCAGCCCGGACGAGCAGTACTTC. Protein product: CASPDEQYF.

This clonotype was seen a handful of times. The chain recombines TRBV27 with TRBJ2-6; unclear D gene. CDR3 length: 14 amino acids. The V end lost 7 bases, the J end lost 2 bases, and 9 bases lay between the germline ends. Germline values: CDR1 MNHEY, CDR2 SMNVEV (reference sequence). The CDR3 protein is CASMEYTGANVLTF. DNA of the CDR3: TGTGCCAGCATGGAGTACACTGGGGCCAACGTCCTGACTTTC.

This clonotype occurred a few times. This sequence joins TRBV6-5 and TRBJ2-7; 11 nucleotides align to TRBD2. Trimming at V came to 8 bases and at J to 6 bases, leaving 12 bases not matched to a gene. The CDR3 spans 15 residues. Germline V CDR1 and CDR2: MNHEY, SVGAGI. The CDR3 here is CASVPTSGKGSEQYF. Here the CDR3 DNA reads TGTGCCAGCGTCCCGACTAGCGGGAAGGGGAGCGAGCAGTACTTC.

This clonotype was counted a few times. The chain combines TRBV12-3 or TRBV12-4 with TRBJ2-1; TRBD2 aligns across 7 bases. V trimming: 3 bases; J trimming: 3 bases; junction bases outside the gene matches: 5. There are 15 residues in the CDR3. CDR3 sequence reads: CASSFAQRGYNEQFF. Here the CDR3 DNA reads TGTGCCAGCAGTTTTGCCCAGCGGGGCTACAATGAGCAGTTCTTC.

This clonotype was picked up a small number of times. The chain uses TRBV6-1 and TRBJ2-5; weak D call: TRBD1 (7 bases). The J call may be in error: the DNA end matches TRBJ2-1 better. The CDR3 extends over 13 amino acids. Germline V gene data show CDR1 as MNHNS and CDR2 as SASEGT. The CDR3 DNA reads TGTGCCAGCAGTGCACCAGGGGGGAATGAGCAGTTCTTC. This translates into CASSAPGGNEQFF.

The V call is TRBV5-1, the J call TRBJ2-5; 7 bases agree with TRBD2. The J call could be wrong; TRBJ2-7 is a better fit for the DNA end. Germline CDR1 is SGHRS and CDR2 is YFSETQ. The CDR3 extends over 13 amino acids. CDR3 sequence: CASSGREKGEQYF. The CDR3 DNA sequence: TGCGCCAGCAGTGGGCGGGAGAAAGGCGAGCAGTACTTC.

This clonotype was counted only a few times. This chain connects TRBV10-3 to TRBJ2-5, with 7 bases aligning to TRBD1. V was clipped by 10 bases and J by 5 bases; unmatched bases: 10. Germline-derived CDR1 and CDR2 are ENHRY and SYGVKD. The CDR3 consists of 13 residues. This chain's CDR3 is CATSGGLWETQYF. DNA for the CDR3: TGTGCCACGTCAGGGGGTCTTTGGGAGACCCAGTACTTC.

This chain uses TRBV29-1 with TRBJ2-2; maybe TRBD1 (6 bases). The CDR3 extends over 17 amino acids. V lost 4 bases, J lost 3 bases, and 21 bases lay in between. Germline V lookup: CDR1 SQVTM, CDR2 ANQGSEA. In DNA form, the CDR3 reads TGCAGCGTTGGGGTCTTACCGGGACACCCCGACACCGGGGAGCTGTTTTTT. Amino acid sequence: CSVGVLPGHPDTGELFF.